This TCR beta chain was sequenced for a study of radiation and T cells in renal cell carcinoma. This clone was found a few times. What it binds is not known. Profiled with immunoSEQ multiplex PCR; TCRdb holds only in-frame clones, not every one. The repertoire holds approximately 92,000 clones, about 82% seen once, with approximately 8.8% in the top ten. The CDR3 has 17 residues. After removal of 5 bases from V and 0 bases from J, the junction contained 6 bases not matched to a gene. Germline V lookup: CDR1 LNHDA, CDR2 SQIVND (reference sequence). Regarding time point: blood 4 weeks post-SBRT, at nephrectomy. As for treatment: 15 Gy SBRT to primary tumor, nephrectomy 4 weeks later. Nephrectomy followed 15 Gy stereotactic body radiation by 4 weeks. This renal cell carcinoma was of the clear cell type. Study findings and constraints: No pretreatment tumor biopsies were available for baseline clonotypes. In blood, top tumor clones expanded by 2 weeks, shrinking by 4.

The chain links TRBV19 to TRBJ2-2, with 10 nucleotides matching TRBD1. This sequence was found in a man in his forties or fifties with renal cell carcinoma. The sample here was blood, taken from a patient whose treatment included radiotherapy and nephrectomy. CDR3 sequence: CASSAGTGEPNTGELFF. The CDR3 coding sequence is TGTGCCAGTAGTGCCGGGACAGGGGAACCGAACACCGGGGAGCTGTTTTTT.